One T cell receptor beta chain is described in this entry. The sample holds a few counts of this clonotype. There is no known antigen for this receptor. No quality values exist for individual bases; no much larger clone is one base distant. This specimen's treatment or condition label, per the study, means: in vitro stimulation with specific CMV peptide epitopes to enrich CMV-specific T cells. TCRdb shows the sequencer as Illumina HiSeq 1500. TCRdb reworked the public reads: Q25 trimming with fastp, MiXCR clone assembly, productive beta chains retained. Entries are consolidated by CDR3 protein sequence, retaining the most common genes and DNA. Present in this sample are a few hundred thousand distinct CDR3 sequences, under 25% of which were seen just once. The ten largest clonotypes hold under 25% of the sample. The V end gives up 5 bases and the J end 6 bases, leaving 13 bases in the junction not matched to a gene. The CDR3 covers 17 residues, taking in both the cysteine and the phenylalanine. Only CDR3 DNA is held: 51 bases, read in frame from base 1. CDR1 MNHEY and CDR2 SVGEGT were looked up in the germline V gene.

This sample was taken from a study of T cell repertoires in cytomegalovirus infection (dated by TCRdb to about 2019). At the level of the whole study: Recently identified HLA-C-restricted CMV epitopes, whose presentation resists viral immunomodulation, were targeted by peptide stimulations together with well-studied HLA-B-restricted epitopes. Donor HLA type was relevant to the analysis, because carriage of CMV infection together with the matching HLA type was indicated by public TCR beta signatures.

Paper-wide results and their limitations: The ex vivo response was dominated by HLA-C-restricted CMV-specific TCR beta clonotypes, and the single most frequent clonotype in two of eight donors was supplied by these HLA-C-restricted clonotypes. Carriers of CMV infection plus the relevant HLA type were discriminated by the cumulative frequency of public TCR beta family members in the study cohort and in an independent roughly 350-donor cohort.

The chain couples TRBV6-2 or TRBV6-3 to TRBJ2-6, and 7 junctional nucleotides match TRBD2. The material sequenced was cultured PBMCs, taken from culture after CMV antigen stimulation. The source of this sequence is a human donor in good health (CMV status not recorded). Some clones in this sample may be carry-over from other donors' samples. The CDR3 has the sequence CASSPVGGNSVANVLTF. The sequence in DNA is TGTGCCAGCAGTCCTGTGGGGGGGAACTCGGTGGCCAACGTCCTGACTTTC.